This T cell receptor (beta chain) derives from a study of T cells in Graves' hyperthyroidism and ophthalmopathy. General study findings and limits: The model made its ophthalmopathy prediction, and onset followed a median around 6.9 months later. Ophthalmopathy stood apart from stable hyperthyroidism in a 13 V-J model.

The patients, who ranged from 18 to 65 in age, presented with newly diagnosed hyperthyroidism lasting under 2 months. Used for diagnoses were clinical symptoms, serum thyroxine and TRAb, thyroid ultrasound and orbital computed tomography. This clonotype was seen at least ten times. Antigen specificity is unknown. RNA transcripts served as the template for amplifying TCR beta CDR3 regions. An initial round of RT-PCR targeting the TCR CDR3 relied on the HTBI primer set. TCRdb re-called the multiplex PCR reads with MiXCR, one entry per CDR3 protein. The table lists 350,000 to 400,000 distinct CDR3 sequences, about 15% of them singletons. Germline CDR1 and CDR2: SGHTA and FQGNSA. The length of the CDR3 is 18 residues. V was clipped by 5 bases and J by 0 bases; unmatched bases: 4.

The V and J genes are TRBV7-2 and TRBJ2-1, with 16 bases aligning to TRBD2. The sequence was obtained from a woman aged 30 to 39 with Graves' hyperthyroidism. Sequences were obtained from blood. CDR3 residues: CASSPGTSGRVSYNEQFF. The DNA for the CDR3 is TGTGCCAGCAGCCCAGGGACTAGCGGGAGGGTCTCCTACAATGAGCAGTTCTTC.